This TCR beta chain derives from a study of OX40 agonist ivuxolimab in advanced cancers. Study-level background: In this trial design, patients received ivuxolimab intravenously at 0.01 to 10 mg/kg every 2 weeks.

As to this clone: The antigen is undetermined.

Study findings and constraints: Clonal expansion was seen in CD4+ and CD8+ blood T cells by week 6 at 0.1 to 3.0 mg/kg. Undetermined was the antigen specificity of the expanded peripheral T cells.

The CDR3 has 14 residues. V dropped 4 bases and J dropped 4; count of bases not matched to a gene: 5. Per the germline V gene, CDR1 is SGHVS and CDR2 is FNYEAQ. The protocol was immunoSEQ multiplex PCR, while the TCRdb copy is restricted to in-frame clones and leaves out a portion. The table records about 80,000 clones, 85% to 95% of them present only once. People who had autoimmune disease history or systemic immunosuppression were excluded. This sequence joins TRBV7-6 and TRBJ2-3, with 7 bases fitting TRBD1. The sequence was obtained from an adult with an advanced solid tumor such as melanoma, head and neck, liver or kidney cancer. The sample consisted of CD4+ or CD8+ T cells sorted from blood, taken in a trial of the OX40 agonist ivuxolimab. As DNA, the CDR3 is TGTGCCAGCAGCTCCGGACAGGCCGCAGATACGCAGTATTTT. Protein product: CASSSGQAADTQYF.